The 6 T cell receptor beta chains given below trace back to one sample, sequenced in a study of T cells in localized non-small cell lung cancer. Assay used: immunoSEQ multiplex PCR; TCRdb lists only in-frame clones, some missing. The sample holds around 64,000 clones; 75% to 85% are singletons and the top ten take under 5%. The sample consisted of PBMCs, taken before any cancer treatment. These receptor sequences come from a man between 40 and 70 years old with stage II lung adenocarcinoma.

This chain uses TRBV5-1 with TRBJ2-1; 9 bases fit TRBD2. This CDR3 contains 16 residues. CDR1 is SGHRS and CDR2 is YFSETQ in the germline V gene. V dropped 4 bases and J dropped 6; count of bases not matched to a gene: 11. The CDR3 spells CASSQGPSGTANEQFF. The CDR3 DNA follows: TGCGCCAGCAGCCAAGGACCTAGCGGGACAGCCAATGAGCAGTTCTTC.

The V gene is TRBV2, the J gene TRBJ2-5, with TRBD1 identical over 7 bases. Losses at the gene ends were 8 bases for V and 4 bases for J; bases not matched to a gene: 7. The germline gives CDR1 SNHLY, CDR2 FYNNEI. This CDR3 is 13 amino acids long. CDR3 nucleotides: TGTGCCAGCCGAGAGACAGGGATAGAGACCCAGTACTTC. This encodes CASRETGIETQYF.

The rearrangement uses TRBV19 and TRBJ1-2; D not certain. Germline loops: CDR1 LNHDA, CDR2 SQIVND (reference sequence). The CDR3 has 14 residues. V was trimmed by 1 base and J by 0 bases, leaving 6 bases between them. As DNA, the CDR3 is TGTGCCAGTAGTATAGGGGAAGCTAACTATGGCTACACCTTC. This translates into CASSIGEANYGYTF. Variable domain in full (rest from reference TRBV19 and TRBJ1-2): DGGITQSPKYLFRKEGQNVTLSCEQNLNHDAMYWYRQDPGQGLRLIYYSQIVNDFQKGDIAEGYSVSREKKESFPLTVTSAQKNPTAFYLCASSIGEANYGYTFGSGTRLTVV.

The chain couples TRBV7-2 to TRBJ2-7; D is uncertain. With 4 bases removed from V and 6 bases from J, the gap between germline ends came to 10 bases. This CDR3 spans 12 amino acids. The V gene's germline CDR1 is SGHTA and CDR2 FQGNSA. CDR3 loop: CASSSDTGEQYF. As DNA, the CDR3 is TGTGCCAGCAGCTCTGATACTGGCGAGCAGTACTTC. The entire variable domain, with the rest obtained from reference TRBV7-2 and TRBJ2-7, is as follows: GAGVSQSPSNKVTEKGKDVELRCDPISGHTALYWYRQSLGQGLEFLIYFQGNSAPDKSGLPSDRFSAERTGGSVSTLTIQRTQQEDSAVYLCASSSDTGEQYFGPGTRLTVT.

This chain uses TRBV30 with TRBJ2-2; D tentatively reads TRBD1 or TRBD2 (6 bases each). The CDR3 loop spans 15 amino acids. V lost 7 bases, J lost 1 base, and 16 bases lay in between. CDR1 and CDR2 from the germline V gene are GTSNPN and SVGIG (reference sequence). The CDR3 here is CASDEGGLNTGELFF. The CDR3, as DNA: TGTGCCTCCGACGAGGGGGGATTGAACACCGGGGAGCTGTTTTTT. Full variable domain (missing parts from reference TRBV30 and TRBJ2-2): SQTIHQWPATLVQPVGSPLSLECTVEGTSNPNLYWYRQAAGRGLQLLFYSVGIGQISSEVPQNLSASRPQDRQFILSSKKLLLSDSGFYLCASDEGGLNTGELFFGEGSRLTVL.

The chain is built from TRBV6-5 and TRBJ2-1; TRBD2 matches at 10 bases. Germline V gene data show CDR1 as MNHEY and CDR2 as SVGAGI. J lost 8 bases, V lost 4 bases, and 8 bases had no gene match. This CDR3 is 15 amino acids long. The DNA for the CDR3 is TGTGCCAGCAGTTCCGGACTAGCGGCCCCCCATGAGCAGTTCTTC. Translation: CASSSGLAAPHEQFF.